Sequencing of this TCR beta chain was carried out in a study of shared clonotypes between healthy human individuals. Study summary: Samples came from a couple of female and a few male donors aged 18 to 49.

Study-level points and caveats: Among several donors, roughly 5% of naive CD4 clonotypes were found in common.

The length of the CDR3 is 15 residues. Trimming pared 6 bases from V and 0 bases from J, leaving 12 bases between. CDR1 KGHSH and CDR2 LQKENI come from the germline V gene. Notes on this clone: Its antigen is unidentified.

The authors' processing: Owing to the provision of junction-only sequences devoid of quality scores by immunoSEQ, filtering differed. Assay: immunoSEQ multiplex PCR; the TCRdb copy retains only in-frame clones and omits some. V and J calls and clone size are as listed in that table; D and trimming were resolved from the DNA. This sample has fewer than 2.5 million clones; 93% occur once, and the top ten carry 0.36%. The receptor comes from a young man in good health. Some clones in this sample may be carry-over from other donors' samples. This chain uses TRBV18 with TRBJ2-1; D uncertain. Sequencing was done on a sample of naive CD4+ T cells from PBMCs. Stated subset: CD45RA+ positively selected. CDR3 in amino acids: CASSRTESSYNEQFF. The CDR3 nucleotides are TGTGCCAGCTCGAGGACGGAAAGCTCCTACAATGAGCAGTTCTTC.